The sequence of this T cell receptor (beta chain) was determined in a study of cytomegalovirus exposure and HLA in healthy donors. Study outcomes and limitations: A missense DCLRE1C variant was associated with V- and J-gene trimming of TCR beta chains in a later analysis, and an independent cohort replicated the association.

Vbeta (60) and Jbeta (13) primers were used in the PCR. Data came from immunoSEQ multiplex PCR; TCRdb stores just in-frame clones and leaves some out. The data contain about 120,000 clones, around 64% of them singletons. The CDR3 runs 14 residues. Germline-derived CDR1 and CDR2 are SQVTM and ANQGSEA. V gave up 7 bases and J gave up 1 base, with 13 bases separating them. Details on this clone: Its antigen remains unidentified.

The sample taken for sequencing was PBMCs. This clonotype originated in a woman aged 25 to 39 in good health and CMV-seronegative. This chain joins TRBV29-1 and TRBJ2-2, with D possibly matching TRBD2 (6 bases). The CDR3 spells CSAQRGMNTGELFF. CDR3 nucleotide sequence: TGCAGCGCCCAACGGGGGATGAACACCGGGGAGCTGTTTTTT.